A single count supports the clone carrying this T cell receptor beta chain. The data were produced by immunoSEQ multiplex PCR, yet TCRdb's version contains in-frame clones alone and is incomplete. The sample shows 95,000 to 150,000 clones, approximately 85% of them seen only once. The data are from a study of blood T cell repertoires in COVID-19. CDR1 and CDR2 from the germline V gene are KGHDR and SFDVKD. The CDR3 consists of 13 residues. Trimming took 2 bases from V and 12 from J, leaving 13 bases between them. The genes are TRBV24-1 and TRBJ2-1; TRBD2 is a possible D gene (5 bases). The sequence came from a man older than 75 with active or convalescent COVID-19. What was sequenced was peripheral blood. The CDR3 DNA reads TGTGCCACCAGTGATTCTAGCCCCCCGGGGCAGTTCTTC. This codes for CATSDSSPPGQFF.